The 12 T cell receptor beta chains listed next were all sequenced from one sample in a study of T cells after yellow fever vaccination. TCRdb re-called the 5' RACE reads with MiXCR, one entry per CDR3 protein. The sample consists of 300,000 to 400,000 distinct CDR3 sequences, 7.5% to 9% of them appearing once. Material: PBMCs, obtained on the day of the first yellow fever vaccination. The receptors come from a man in his late teens or twenties who received the YFV17D yellow fever vaccine.

This chain uses TRBV28 with TRBJ2-3; D is unresolved. Germline values: CDR1 MDHEN, CDR2 SYDVKM. The CDR3 totals 12 residues. Trimming cost V 7 bases and J 4 bases, with 9 bases left between them. The CDR3 is CASKYAADTQYF. The DNA of the CDR3 is TGTGCCAGCAAATATGCCGCAGATACGCAGTATTTT.

This chain uses TRBV7-2 with TRBJ2-3; the match to TRBD2 covers 7 bases. This CDR3 is 16 amino acids long. CDR1 and CDR2 from the germline V gene are SGHTA and FQGNSA. J was trimmed by 2 bases and V by 6 bases; bases with no gene match: 11. The CDR3 bases are TGTGCCAGCAGACCCGGGGGGAGGGGAAACACAGATACGCAGTATTTT. This encodes CASRPGGRGNTDTQYF. Together with reference TRBV7-2 and TRBJ2-3, the CDR3 gives the full variable domain: GAGVSQSPSNKVTEKGKDVELRCDPISGHTALYWYRQSLGQGLEFLIYFQGNSAPDKSGLPSDRFSAERTGGSVSTLTIQRTQQEDSAVYLCASRPGGRGNTDTQYFGPGTRLTVL.

This clonotype was detected only a few times. This chain connects TRBV12-3 or TRBV12-4 to TRBJ1-4, with 10 nucleotides matching TRBD1. This CDR3 comprises 14 residues. The V gene end was trimmed by 7 bases and the J gene end by 5 bases; junction bases not matched to a gene: 4. This CDR3 is CASTPGQGNEKLFF. For the CDR3, the DNA is TGTGCCAGCACCCCGGGACAGGGGAATGAAAAACTGTTTTTT.

The rearrangement uses TRBV4-3 and TRBJ2-1; tentative D call: TRBD1 (5 bases). Germline V gene data show CDR1 as LGHNA and CDR2 as YSLEER. V dropped 0 bases and J dropped 7 bases, with 13 bases sitting between them. The CDR3 loop spans 15 amino acids. Here the CDR3 reads CASSQDHWQGNEQFF. CDR3 nucleotides: TGCGCCAGCAGCCAAGATCACTGGCAGGGTAATGAGCAGTTCTTC.

The chain employs TRBV2 and TRBJ1-6; TRBD1 might be the D (6 bases). Germline V gene data show CDR1 as SNHLY and CDR2 as FYNNEI. The CDR3 totals 16 residues. V lost 2 bases and J lost 7, with 15 bases in between. CDR3 nucleotides: TGTGCCAGCAGTGAAAAGGGGGGACGGATAAATTCACCCCTCCACTTT. This translates into CASSEKGGRINSPLHF.

This clonotype was counted between two and nine times. This chain connects TRBV10-3 to TRBJ2-2; 8 bases map to TRBD1. Looked up from germline, CDR1 is ENHRY and CDR2 is SYGVKD. This CDR3 has 15 amino acids. The V gene end was trimmed by 2 bases and the J gene end by 5 bases; junction bases not matched to a gene: 4. CDR3: CAISERGQETGELFF. DNA for the CDR3: TGTGCCATCAGTGAGAGGGGACAGGAAACCGGGGAGCTGTTTTTT.

V is TRBV10-2 and J is TRBJ2-5; a possible D gene is TRBD2 (6 bases). The CDR3 consists of 13 residues. V gave up 4 bases and J gave up 3 bases, with 9 bases separating them. Germline assignment: CDR1 WSHSY and CDR2 SAAADI. CDR3 coding DNA: TGCGCCAGCAGTGGGGGCGGGGAAGAGACCCAGTACTTC. Protein product: CASSGGGEETQYF.

This clonotype was detected ten times or more. The chain uses TRBV12-3 or TRBV12-4 and TRBJ1-6, with D hard to call. This CDR3 region has 14 residues. V gave up 6 bases and J gave up 0 bases, with 6 bases separating them. The CDR3 region is CASRGSSYNSPLHF. CDR3 coding DNA: TGTGCCAGCAGGGGGAGCTCCTATAATTCACCCCTCCACTTT.

The chain couples TRBV11-1 to TRBJ2-2; either TRBD1 or TRBD2 may supply D (6 bases each). Looked up from germline, CDR1 is SGHAT and CDR2 is FQDESV (reference sequence). V gave up 4 bases and J gave up 5 bases, with 23 bases separating them. The CDR3 consists of 18 residues. CDR3 loop: CASSSGRRGLLGTGELFF. The CDR3 coding sequence is TGTGCCAGCAGCTCCGGGCGCCGGGGGCTGTTGGGGACCGGGGAGCTGTTTTTT.

The sample holds a few counts of this clonotype. The J gene is TRBJ2-7, the V gene TRBV6-2 or TRBV6-3, with 8 bases fitting TRBD1. V lost 6 bases, J lost 2 bases, and 6 bases stayed unmatched. Per the germline V gene, CDR1 is MNHEY and CDR2 is SVGEGT. There are 14 residues in the CDR3. The CDR3 nucleotides read TGTGCCAGCAGGCCTAGGACAGGGACCTACGAGCAGTACTTC. The encoded protein is CASRPRTGTYEQYF.

This clonotype was counted ten times or more. The chain combines TRBV28 with TRBJ2-7; the D gene is possibly TRBD1 (6 bases). There are 14 residues in the CDR3. V was pared by 5 bases and J by 5 bases, with 16 bases between. Germline CDR1 and CDR2: MDHEN and SYDVKM. The CDR3 DNA reads as TGTGCCAGCAGTCCCATCAACAGGGTGCACGAGCAGTACGTC. Its translation is CASSPINRVHEQYV.

The chain has TRBV28 and TRBJ2-3; D unclear. Germline CDR1 and CDR2: MDHEN and SYDVKM. The CDR3 totals 14 residues. V dropped 2 bases and J dropped 5 bases, with 11 bases sitting between them. The CDR3 nucleotides read TGTGCCAGCAGTTTAGGGTCAACCCAAGATACGCAGTATTTT. This encodes CASSLGSTQDTQYF.